Included here is one T cell receptor (beta chain) sequence, with context. The sample is drawn from a study of technical replicates of blood from a handful of donors. TCRdb keeps only in-frame clones here, not all; method: immunoSEQ multiplex PCR. The sample lists about 59,000 clones, around 93% occurring once. Germline V gene data show CDR1 as SGHAT and CDR2 as FQNNGV. CDR3 length equals 19 residues. V gave up 5 bases and J gave up 1 base; unmatched junction bases: 16. The chain links TRBV11-2 to TRBJ1-1; 10 positions match TRBD1. The sequencing sample was made of PBMCs. The clonotype was recovered from a human donor in good health. Some clones in this sample may be carry-over from other donors' samples. CDR3 nucleotides: TGTGCCAGCAGCCTGGGGAGGGGACAGGGGTTGTATGGGAACACTGAAGCTTTCTTT. Its translation: CASSLGRGQGLYGNTEAFF.